This T cell receptor beta chain came from a study of T cells in Graves' hyperthyroidism and ophthalmopathy. Study summary: Peripheral blood was drawn at first diagnosis, prior to all treatment. Study-wide points: The authors' 13 V-J model separated ophthalmopathy from stable hyperthyroidism.

RNA transcripts provided the source from which TCR beta CDR3 regions were amplified. First-round RT-PCR with HTBI primers amplified the TCR CDR3 region. TCRdb re-derived calls from the multiplex PCR reads in MiXCR, one entry per CDR3 protein. This sample has approximately 510,000 distinct CDR3 sequences, with around 20% found just once. Many counts were recorded for this clonotype. Antigen: not known. The receptor was derived from a man younger than 30 with Graves' hyperthyroidism. The sequenced sample consisted of blood.

CDR3 DNA sequence: TGTGCCAGCAGCTTATCAGGGGTCGGGGGCTACACCTTC. Encoded protein: CASSLSGVGGYTF. The chain couples TRBV7-3 to TRBJ1-2; perhaps TRBD1 as D (6 bases). Germline V gene lookup returns CDR1 SGHTA and CDR2 FQGTGA. The CDR3 has 13 amino acids. The V end was cut by 2 bases, the J end by 8 bases, with 12 bases between.